This T cell receptor beta chain derives from a study of tumor and adjacent non-tumor tissue in lung cancer. Turning to this clonotype: The junction departs from germline at one end; a sequencing error may be responsible.

No cell sorting was done before RNA was extracted from the tissue. The library came from three nested PCR rounds adapted from ARM-PCR protocols. TCRdb itself ran the multiplex PCR reads through MiXCR, one entry per CDR3 protein. Altogether 75,000 to 80,000 distinct CDR3 sequences are present, 75% to 90% being singletons, with the ten largest covering approximately 12%. Germline V gives CDR1 SQVTM, CDR2 ANQGSEA. The CDR3 loop spans 13 amino acids. The sequence derives from a woman aged 50 to 60 with non-small cell lung cancer. The sample taken for sequencing was lung tumor tissue. The chain combines TRBV29-1 with TRBJ2-3, with TRBD2 as a possible D gene (6 bases). The CDR3 sequence: CIVVGGLTDTHFF. In DNA form, the CDR3 reads TGCATCGTTGTGGGGGGTCTAACAGATACGCATTTTTTT.